This T cell receptor beta chain was found in a study of CD8+ T cells in alopecia areata. The wider study: Treated patients were given 5 to 10 mg oral tofacitinib twice daily.

The germline V gene encodes CDR1 SGHNT and CDR2 YYREEE (reference sequence). The germline V and J ends were trimmed by 4 bases and 0 bases, with 14 bases remaining between them. The CDR3 runs 16 residues. Extraction of RNA preceded its reverse transcription into cDNA, which served as the sequencing template. The data were produced by immunoSEQ multiplex PCR, yet TCRdb's version contains in-frame clones alone and is incomplete. Of about 200,000 clones listed, less than 65% are singletons. This clone was counted a single time. Treatment meaning: oral pan-JAK inhibitor, 5-10 mg twice daily. The specimen comprised CD4+ T cells sorted from blood, sampled at week 4, from a patient treated with tofacitinib. This sequence originates from a human donor with alopecia areata. The chain carries TRBV5-4 and TRBJ1-3; D is unclear. CDR3 nucleotides: TGTGCCAGCAGCGTTGGCCCCGGCCTCTCTGGAAACACCATATATTTT. It translates to CASSVGPGLSGNTIYF.